This T cell receptor (beta chain) was obtained from a study of cytomegalovirus exposure and HLA in healthy donors. Overall study context: In a previous analysis, 120 million or so unique TCR beta sequences were found from roughly 180 million T cells. Broader study findings: A later analysis showed TCR association rates differing by HLA locus, peaking at DRB1 and lowest at HLA-C. TCR beta chains numbering under 200 were designated cytomegalovirus-associated.

The primer mix had 60 Vbeta and 13 Jbeta primers. Clones were sequenced by immunoSEQ multiplex PCR, and TCRdb holds only the in-frame ones, with some missing. Among over 110,000 clones listed, 70% to 80% were seen once. Though probably carrying unrecorded immune exposures, donors were nominally healthy at sampling. A note on this clone: What it binds is not known.

Germline lookup yields CDR1 SGHVS and CDR2 FNYEAQ. This CDR3 spans 15 amino acids. The ends lost 5 bases at V and 2 bases at J; junction bases unmatched: 5. The sequence was obtained from a middle-aged woman in good health and CMV-seropositive. The source material was PBMCs. The V gene is TRBV7-6, the J gene TRBJ2-7; 11 bases line up with TRBD2. The CDR3 region has the DNA TGTGCCAGCAGCCCCGGGACTAGCGGAACCTACGAGCAGTACTTC. Translated: CASSPGTSGTYEQYF.